The T cell receptor (beta chain) described here comes from a study of blood T cell repertoires in COVID-19. Study background: The United States, Italy and Spain were the sources of the acute and convalescent COVID-19 samples. In each case, the material was cDNA or gDNA derived from T cells, B-cell-depleted T cells, or PBMCs.

TCRdb's copy holds only in-frame clones and misses some; the assay was immunoSEQ multiplex PCR. The sample has about 180,000 clones, about 86% seen once. Source material: peripheral blood. The receptor's source is a man between 45 and 60 years old with active or convalescent COVID-19.

CDR3 in DNA: TGTGCCACCAGTGATTCGAGGGCAGGTGAAGCTTTCTTT. This sequence encodes CATSDSRAGEAFF. The chain is built from TRBV24-1 and TRBJ1-1; D is uncertain. Germline CDR1 and CDR2: KGHDR and SFDVKD. V lost 2 bases and J lost 7, with 10 bases in between. The CDR3 has 13 residues.